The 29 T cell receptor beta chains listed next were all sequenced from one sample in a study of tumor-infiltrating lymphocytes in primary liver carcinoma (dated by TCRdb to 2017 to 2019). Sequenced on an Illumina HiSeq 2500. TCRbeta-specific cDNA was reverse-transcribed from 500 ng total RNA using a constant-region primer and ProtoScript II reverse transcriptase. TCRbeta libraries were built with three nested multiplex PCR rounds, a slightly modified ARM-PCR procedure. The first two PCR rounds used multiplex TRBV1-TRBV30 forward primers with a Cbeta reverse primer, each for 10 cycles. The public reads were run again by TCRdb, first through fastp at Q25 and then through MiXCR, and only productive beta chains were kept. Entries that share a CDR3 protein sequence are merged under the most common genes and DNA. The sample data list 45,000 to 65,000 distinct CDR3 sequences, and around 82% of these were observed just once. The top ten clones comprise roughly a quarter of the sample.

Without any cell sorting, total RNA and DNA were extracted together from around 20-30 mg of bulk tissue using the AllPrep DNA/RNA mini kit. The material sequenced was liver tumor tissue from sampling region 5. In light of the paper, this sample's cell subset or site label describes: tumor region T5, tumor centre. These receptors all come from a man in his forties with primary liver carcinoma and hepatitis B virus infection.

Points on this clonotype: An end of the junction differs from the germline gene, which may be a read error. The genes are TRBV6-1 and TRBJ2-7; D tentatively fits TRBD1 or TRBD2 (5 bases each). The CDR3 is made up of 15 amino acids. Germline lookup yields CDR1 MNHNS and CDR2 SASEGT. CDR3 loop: CASGEGTSGLYEQYF. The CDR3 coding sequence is TGTGCCAGCGGTGAGGGGACCAGCGGTCTCTACGAGCAGTACTTC.

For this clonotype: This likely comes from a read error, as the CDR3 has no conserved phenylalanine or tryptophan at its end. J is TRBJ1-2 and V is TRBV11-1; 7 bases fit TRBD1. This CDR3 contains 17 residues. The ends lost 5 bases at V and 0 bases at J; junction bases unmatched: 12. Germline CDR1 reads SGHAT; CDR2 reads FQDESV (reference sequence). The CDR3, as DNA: TGTGCCAGCAGCCGAACCGGGACAGTAATGGCTAACTATGGCTACACCATT. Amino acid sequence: CASSRTGTVMANYGYTI.

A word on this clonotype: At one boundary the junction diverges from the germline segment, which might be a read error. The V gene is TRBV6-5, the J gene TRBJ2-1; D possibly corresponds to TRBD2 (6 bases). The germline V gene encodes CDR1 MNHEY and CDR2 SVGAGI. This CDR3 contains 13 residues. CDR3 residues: CVSTSSVSDEQFF. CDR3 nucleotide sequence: TGTGTCAGCACTTCTAGCGTGAGCGATGAGCAGTTCTTC.

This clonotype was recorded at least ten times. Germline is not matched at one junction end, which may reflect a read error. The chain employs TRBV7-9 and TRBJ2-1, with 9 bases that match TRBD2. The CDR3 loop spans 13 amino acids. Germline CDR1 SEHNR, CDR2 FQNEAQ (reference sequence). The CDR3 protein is CASSSIQLTSGLF. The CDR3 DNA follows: TGTGCCAGCAGCTCCATTCAACTGACTAGCGGCCTCTTC.

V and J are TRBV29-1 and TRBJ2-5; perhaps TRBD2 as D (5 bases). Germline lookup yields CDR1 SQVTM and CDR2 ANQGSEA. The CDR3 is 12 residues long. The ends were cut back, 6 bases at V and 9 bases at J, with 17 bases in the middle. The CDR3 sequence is CSVLTVMEAQYF. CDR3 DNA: TGCAGCGTCCTAACAGTGATGGAGGCCCAGTACTTC. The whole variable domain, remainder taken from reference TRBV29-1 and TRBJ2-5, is SAVISQKPSRDICQRGTSLTIQCQVDSQVTMMFWYRQQPGQSLTLIATANQGSEATYESGFVIDKFPISRPNLTFSTLTVSNMSPEDSSIYLCSVLTVMEAQYFGPGTRLLVL.

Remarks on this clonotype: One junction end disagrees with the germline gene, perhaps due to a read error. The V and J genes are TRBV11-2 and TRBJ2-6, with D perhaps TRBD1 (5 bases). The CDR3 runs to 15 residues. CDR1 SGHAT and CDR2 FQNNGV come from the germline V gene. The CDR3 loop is CASSFDRVGASVLTF. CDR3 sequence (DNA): TGTGCCAGCAGCTTCGATCGGGTTGGGGCCAGCGTCCTGACTTTC.

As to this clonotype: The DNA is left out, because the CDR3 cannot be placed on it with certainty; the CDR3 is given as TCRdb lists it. CDR3 residues: CASSYTGSSPGSCFF. This chain links TRBV11-1 with TRBJ2-2; the table assigns TRBD1, which was not confirmed against the DNA. The CDR3 extends over 15 residues, inclusive of both ends. The germline V gene encodes CDR1 SGHAT and CDR2 FQDESV (reference sequence).

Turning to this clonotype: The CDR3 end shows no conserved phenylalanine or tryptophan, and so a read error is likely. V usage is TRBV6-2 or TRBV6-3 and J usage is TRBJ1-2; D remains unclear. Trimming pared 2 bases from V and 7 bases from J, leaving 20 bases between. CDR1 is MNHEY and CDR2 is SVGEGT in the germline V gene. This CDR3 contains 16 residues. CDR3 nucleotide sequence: TGTGCCAGCAGTTACCCCGGAGTGGGCCCCGGAGGTGGCTACACCTCC. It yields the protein CASSYPGVGPGGGYTS.

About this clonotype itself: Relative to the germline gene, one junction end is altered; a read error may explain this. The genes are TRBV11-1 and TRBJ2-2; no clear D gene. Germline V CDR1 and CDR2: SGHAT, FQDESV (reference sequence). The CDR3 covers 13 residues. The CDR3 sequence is CGSSIVRFGELFF. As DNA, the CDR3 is TGTGGCAGCAGCATAGTACGTTTCGGGGAGCTGTTTTTT.

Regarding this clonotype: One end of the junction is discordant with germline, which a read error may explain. The CDR3 sequence: CPSTPSGNYEQYF. CDR3 DNA: TGTCCCAGCACTCCCAGCGGGAACTACGAGCAGTACTTC. This chain links TRBV12-3 or TRBV12-4 with TRBJ2-7, with TRBD2 matching over 7 bases. The CDR3 spans 13 residues.

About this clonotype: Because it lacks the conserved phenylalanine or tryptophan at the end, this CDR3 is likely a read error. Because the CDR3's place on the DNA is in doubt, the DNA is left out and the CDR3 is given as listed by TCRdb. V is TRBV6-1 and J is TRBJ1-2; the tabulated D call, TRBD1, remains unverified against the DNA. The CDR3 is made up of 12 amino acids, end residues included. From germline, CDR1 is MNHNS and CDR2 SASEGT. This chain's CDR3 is CASSAPPIWLHL.

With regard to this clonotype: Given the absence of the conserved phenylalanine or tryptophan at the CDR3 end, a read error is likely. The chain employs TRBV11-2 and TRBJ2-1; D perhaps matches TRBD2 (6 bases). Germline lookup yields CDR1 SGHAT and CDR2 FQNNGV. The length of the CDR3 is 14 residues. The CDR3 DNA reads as TGTGCCAGCAGTTCAGCGGGCCCTGGGAATGCGCAGTTCTAC. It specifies CASSSAGPGNAQFY.

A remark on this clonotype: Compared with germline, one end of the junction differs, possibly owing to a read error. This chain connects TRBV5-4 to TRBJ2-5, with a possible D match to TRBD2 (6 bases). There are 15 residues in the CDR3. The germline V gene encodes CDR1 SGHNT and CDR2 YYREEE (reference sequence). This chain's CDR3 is CTSSLEGRTQETQYF. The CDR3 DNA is TGTACCAGCAGCTTGGAGGGACGGACACAAGAGACCCAGTACTTC.

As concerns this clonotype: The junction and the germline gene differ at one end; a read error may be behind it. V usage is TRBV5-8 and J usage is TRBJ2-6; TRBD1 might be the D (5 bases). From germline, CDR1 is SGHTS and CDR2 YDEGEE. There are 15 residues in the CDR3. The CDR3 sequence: CASSFRVSGANVLSF. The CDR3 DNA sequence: TGTGCCAGCAGCTTTCGGGTCTCTGGGGCCAATGTCCTGTCTTTC. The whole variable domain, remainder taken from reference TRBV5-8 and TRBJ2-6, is EAGVTQSPTHLIKTRGQQATLRCSPISGHTSVYWYQQALGLGLQFLLWYDEGEERNRGNFPPRFSGRQFPNYSSELNVNALELEDSALYLCASSFRVSGANVLSFGAGSRLTVL.

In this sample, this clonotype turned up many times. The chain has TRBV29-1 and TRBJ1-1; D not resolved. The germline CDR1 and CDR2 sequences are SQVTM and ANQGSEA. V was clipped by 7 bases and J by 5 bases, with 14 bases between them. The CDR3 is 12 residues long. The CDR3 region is CSARHKGTEAFF. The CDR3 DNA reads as TGCAGCGCTCGTCATAAGGGTACTGAAGCTTTCTTT.

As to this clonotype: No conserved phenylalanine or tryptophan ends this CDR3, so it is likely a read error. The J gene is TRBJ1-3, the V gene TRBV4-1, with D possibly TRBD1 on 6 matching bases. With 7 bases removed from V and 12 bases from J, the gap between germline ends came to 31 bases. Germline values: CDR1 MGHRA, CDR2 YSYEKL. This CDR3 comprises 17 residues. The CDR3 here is CASNRQGHLSSGNVIYL. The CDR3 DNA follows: TGCGCCAGCAACCGCCAGGGGCACCTCAGCTCTGGAAACGTCATATATTTA.

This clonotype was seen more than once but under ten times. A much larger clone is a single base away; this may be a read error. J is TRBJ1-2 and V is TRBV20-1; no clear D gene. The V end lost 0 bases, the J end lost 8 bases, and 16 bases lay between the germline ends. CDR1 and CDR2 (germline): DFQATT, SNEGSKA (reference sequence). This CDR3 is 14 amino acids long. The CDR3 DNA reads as TGCAGTGCTAGAGATTTGATGGGCCTCGTGGGCTACACCTTC. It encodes CSARDLMGLVGYTF.

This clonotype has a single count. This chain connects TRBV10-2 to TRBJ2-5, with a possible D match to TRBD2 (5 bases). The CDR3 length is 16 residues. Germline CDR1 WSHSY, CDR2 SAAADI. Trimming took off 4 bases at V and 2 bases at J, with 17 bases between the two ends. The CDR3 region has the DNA TGCGCCAGCAGTGCCGGGATATTAGCAGCTCAAGAGACCCAGTACTTC. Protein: CASSAGILAAQETQYF.

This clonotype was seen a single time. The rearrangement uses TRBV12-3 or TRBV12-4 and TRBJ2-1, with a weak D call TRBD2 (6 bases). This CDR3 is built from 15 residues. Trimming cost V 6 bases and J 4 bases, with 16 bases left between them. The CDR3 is CASSLEGIIYNEQFF. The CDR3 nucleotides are TGTGCCAGCAGCTTGGAGGGGATTATATACAATGAGCAGTTCTTC.

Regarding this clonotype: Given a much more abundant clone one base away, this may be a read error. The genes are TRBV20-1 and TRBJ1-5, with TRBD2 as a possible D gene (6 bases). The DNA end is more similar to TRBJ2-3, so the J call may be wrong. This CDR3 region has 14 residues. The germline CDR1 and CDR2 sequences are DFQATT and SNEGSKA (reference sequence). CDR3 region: CSASAGLGNQPQYF. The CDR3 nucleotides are TGCAGTGCTAGCGCGGGGCTAGGCAATCAGCCCCAGTATTTT.

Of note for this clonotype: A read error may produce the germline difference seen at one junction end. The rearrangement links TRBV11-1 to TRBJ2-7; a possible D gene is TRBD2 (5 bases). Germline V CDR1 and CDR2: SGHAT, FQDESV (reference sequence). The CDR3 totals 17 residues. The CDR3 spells CASSLGPAGEGSYERYF. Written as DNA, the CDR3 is TGTGCCAGCAGTTTAGGGCCGGCGGGTGAAGGCTCCTACGAGCGGTACTTC.

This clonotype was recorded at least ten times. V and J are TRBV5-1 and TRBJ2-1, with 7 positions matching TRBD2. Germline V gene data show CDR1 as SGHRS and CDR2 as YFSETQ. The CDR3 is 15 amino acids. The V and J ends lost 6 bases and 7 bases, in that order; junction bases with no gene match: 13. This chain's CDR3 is CASKASGSKGNEQFF. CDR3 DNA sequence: TGCGCCAGCAAGGCTAGCGGAAGTAAGGGGAATGAGCAGTTCTTC.

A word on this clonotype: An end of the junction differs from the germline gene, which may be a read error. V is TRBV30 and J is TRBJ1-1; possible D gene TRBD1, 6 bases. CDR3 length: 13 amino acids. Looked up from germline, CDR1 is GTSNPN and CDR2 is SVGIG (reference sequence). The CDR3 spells CAWKEGGKTEACF. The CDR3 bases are TGTGCCTGGAAGGAGGGGGGGAAGACTGAAGCTTGCTTT.

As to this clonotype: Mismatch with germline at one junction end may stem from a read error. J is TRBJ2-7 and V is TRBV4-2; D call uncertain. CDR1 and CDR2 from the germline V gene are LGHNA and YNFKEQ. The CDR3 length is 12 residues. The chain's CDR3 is CASTQVGYEPYF. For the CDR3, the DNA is TGTGCCAGCACCCAAGTAGGCTACGAGCCGTACTTC.

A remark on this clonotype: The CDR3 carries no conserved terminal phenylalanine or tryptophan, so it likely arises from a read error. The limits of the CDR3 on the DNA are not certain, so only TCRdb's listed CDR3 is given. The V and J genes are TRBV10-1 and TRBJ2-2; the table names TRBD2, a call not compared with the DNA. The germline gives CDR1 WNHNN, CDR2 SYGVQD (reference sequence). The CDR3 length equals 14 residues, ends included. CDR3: CATRASGIVGELLS.

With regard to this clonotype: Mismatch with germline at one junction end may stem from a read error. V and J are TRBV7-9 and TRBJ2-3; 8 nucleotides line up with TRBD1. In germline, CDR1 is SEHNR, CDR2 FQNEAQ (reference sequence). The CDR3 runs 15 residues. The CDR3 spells CVSSSDRDEADTQYF. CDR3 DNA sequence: TGTGTCAGCAGCTCGGACAGGGATGAGGCAGATACGCAGTATTTT.

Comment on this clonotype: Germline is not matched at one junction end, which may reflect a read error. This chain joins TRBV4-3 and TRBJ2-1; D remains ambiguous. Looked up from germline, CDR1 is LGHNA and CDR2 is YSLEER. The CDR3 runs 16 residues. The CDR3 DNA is TGCACCAGCAGCCAATTCCCCCCCTCGACGGACAATGAGCAGTTCTTC. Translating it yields CTSSQFPPSTDNEQFF.

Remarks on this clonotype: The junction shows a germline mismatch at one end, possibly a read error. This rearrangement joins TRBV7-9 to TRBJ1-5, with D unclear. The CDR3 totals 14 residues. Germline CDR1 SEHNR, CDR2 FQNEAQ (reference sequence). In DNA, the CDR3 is TGTGCCAGCAGCTCAGACTATAGCGATCAGCCCCAACATTTT. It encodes CASSSDYSDQPQHF.

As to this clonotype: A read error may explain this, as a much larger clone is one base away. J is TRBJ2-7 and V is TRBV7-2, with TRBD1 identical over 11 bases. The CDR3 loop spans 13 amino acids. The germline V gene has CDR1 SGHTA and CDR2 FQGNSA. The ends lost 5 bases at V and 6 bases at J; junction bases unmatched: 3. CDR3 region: CASSIGTGGEQYF. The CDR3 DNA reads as TGTGCCAGCAGCATAGGGACAGGGGGCGAGCAGTACTTC.